This TCR beta chain came from a study of blood T cell repertoires in COVID-19. Study details: Material from acute and convalescent COVID-19 was sourced from the United States, Italy and Spain.

Assay: immunoSEQ multiplex PCR; the TCRdb copy retains only in-frame clones and omits some. This table holds over 100,000 clones, approximately 85% found once. Trimming took 4 bases from V and 2 from J, leaving 11 bases between them. The germline V gene encodes CDR1 SNHLY and CDR2 FYNNEI. CDR3 length: 15 amino acids. The specimen sequenced was peripheral blood. This TCR was recovered from a man in his sixties or seventies with acute or convalescent COVID-19. The chain combines TRBV2 with TRBJ2-2; D is perhaps TRBD2 (5 bases). The CDR3 DNA reads as TGTGCCAGCAGTGCCGGGGATTTTAACACCGGGGAGCTGTTTTTT. Translation gives CASSAGDFNTGELFF.